The entry below gives a single T cell receptor (beta chain) sequence along with its context. Authors' analysis steps: Estimates of nucleated cell counts were drawn from the amplification of reference gene primers. The protocol was immunoSEQ multiplex PCR, while the TCRdb copy is restricted to in-frame clones and leaves out a portion. V, J and clone size derive from that table, while D and trimming were established from the DNA sequence. The repertoire consists of around 300,000 clones, with 75% to 90% occurring once and the leading ten covering around 1.7%. This sample was taken from a study of blood T cell repertoires in COVID-19. Participants reported their clinical history, and cohort assignment relied on those reports. The CDR3 covers 15 residues. CDR1 and CDR2 (germline): LNHDA, SQIVND (reference sequence). Trimming at V came to 5 bases and at J to 3 bases, leaving 8 bases not matched to a gene.

This TCR came from a middle-aged woman who had recovered from COVID-19. The chain uses TRBV19 and TRBJ2-7; 9 bases map to TRBD1. Sequences were obtained from PBMCs or T cells enriched from blood (not recorded which). The CDR3 sequence is CASSARGTGIYEQYF. The CDR3 DNA sequence: TGTGCCAGTAGTGCCCGTGGGACAGGGATCTACGAGCAGTACTTC.